Reported below is one TCR beta chain. Its antigen is not identified. The data derive from a study of T-cell reconstitution after alpha-beta-depleted transplantation in children. Study-level results: One year after transplant, T-cell counts and diversity came mostly from newly produced T cells. In patients about two months after transplant, alpha-beta T cells reportedly arose from several hundred expanded graft clones. Some patients' high day-60 TCRbeta diversity was attributed to recipient cells surviving conditioning.

The TCRbeta library was prepared with unique molecular identifiers. TCRdb called the PCR reads again in MiXCR, with one record for every CDR3 protein. Of about 16,000 distinct CDR3 sequences listed, approximately 5.1% are singletons. V shed 4 bases, J shed 7 bases, and the junction held 12 bases outside the gene matches. The germline V gene has CDR1 SGHVS and CDR2 FNYEAQ. The CDR3 loop spans 15 amino acids. The rearrangement uses TRBV7-6 and TRBJ1-2, with 7 bases identical to TRBD1. The source was PBMCs, collected before TCRalphabeta/CD19-depleted stem cell transplant. This sequence was found in a boy under 18 with acute lymphoblastic leukemia, due to receive a stem cell transplant. CDR3 region: CASSSSDRAVSGYTF. For the CDR3, the DNA is TGTGCCAGCAGCTCAAGTGACAGGGCGGTCTCTGGCTACACCTTC.